This TCR beta chain emerged from a study of beta chain features in type 1 diabetes. For this clone: Its antigen remains unidentified.

Regarding the study as a whole: TCRB rearrangement may or may not be influenced by HLA type; here this remained unresolved.

Trimming pared 6 bases from V and 8 bases from J, leaving 22 bases between. The CDR3 extends over 15 amino acids. CDR1 is SGHAT and CDR2 is FQNNGV in the germline V gene. The isolated RNA, all of it, was reverse transcribed, so expressed TCRB transcripts were what got sequenced. This table comes from immunoSEQ multiplex PCR, and its TCRdb copy is limited to in-frame clones, with some not included. The sample shows about 290,000 clones, around 7.8% of them seen only once. This TCR came from a woman between 18 and 29 years old in good health. Sequenced: central memory CD4+ T cells from blood. The chain joins TRBV11-2 to TRBJ1-2, with D perhaps TRBD1 (5 bases). The CDR3 sequence is CASRSLRGQSGGYTF. CDR3 bases: TGTGCCAGCAGGTCCCTTCGGGGCCAATCAGGGGGCTACACCTTC.